Listed below are T cell receptor beta chains from one sample, sequenced in a study of T-cell reconstitution after alpha-beta-depleted transplantation in children. TCRdb passed the PCR reads through MiXCR, listing each CDR3 protein once. The data show 190,000 or so distinct CDR3 sequences, over 5.5% seen once. The sample consisted of PBMCs from the stem cell graft donor, taken from the stem cell graft. These receptor sequences come from a human donor who donated a stem cell graft to a child with Wiskott-Aldrich syndrome. CDR3s include the opening cysteine and the closing phenylalanine or tryptophan. The D gene is left open where the match is weak. The size of a clone is reported for some rows only, either as once, few or many, or as a class for expanded clones.

d_gene | len | j_gene | v_gene | abundance | CDR3nt | CDR3aa
- | 14 | TRBJ1-6 | TRBV5-1 | many | TGCGCCAGCAGCTGGGAGGGGGGGAATTCACCCCTCCACTTT | CASSWEGGNSPLHF
- | 13 | TRBJ1-2 | TRBV12-3/TRBV12-4 | many | TGTGCCAGCAGCCCCTCCGGGAACTATGGCTACACCTTC | CASSPSGNYGYTF
- | 13 | TRBJ2-1 | TRBV24-1 | many | TGTGCCACTGGTGGGGGGGCCCAGAATGAGCAGTTCTTC | CATGGGAQNEQFF
- | 14 | TRBJ2-7 | TRBV11-2 | many | TGTGCCACCTCAGGGAGAGCAAGGTTCTACGAGCAGTACTTC | CATSGRARFYEQYF
- | 17 | TRBJ2-1 | TRBV6-2/TRBV6-3 | many | TGTGCCAGCATCCCGACCGGGGATTTCAGCTCCTACAATGAGCAGTTCTTC | CASIPTGDFSSYNEQFF
TRBD1 | 15 | TRBJ2-6 | TRBV11-3 | - | TGTGCCAGCTGCTTGACAGGGTCTGGGGCCAACGTCCTGACTTTC | CASCLTGSGANVLTF
- | 15 | TRBJ2-7 | TRBV5-1 | many | TGCGCCAGCAGCGTGGTCGGGGGCCCTACCTACGAGCAGTACTTC | CASSVVGGPTYEQYF
- | 15 | TRBJ1-3 | TRBV6-5 | many | TGTGCCAGCAGTTACTTTGGGATGACTGGAAACACCATATATTTT | CASSYFGMTGNTIYF
TRBD2 | 14 | TRBJ2-7 | TRBV2 | few | TGTGCCACCGAGGGGAGGGGTCGCGAAGGCGAGCAGTACTTC | CATEGRGREGEQYF
- | 14 | TRBJ2-3 | TRBV4-3 | - | TGCGCCAGTTCTAGCGCCCCTAGCACAGATACGCAGTATTTT | CASSSAPSTDTQYF
- | 13 | TRBJ2-5 | TRBV11-3 | - | TGTGCCAGCAGCTTAGTCTGGCCCGAGACCCAGTACTTC | CASSLVWPETQYF
TRBD2 | 16 | TRBJ2-1 | TRBV13 | many | TGTGCCAGCAGCTTAGGCAAGGAGCGGGGGGGCTATGAGCAGTTCTTC | CASSLGKERGGYEQFF